These 31 T cell receptor beta chains originate from one sample sequenced in a study of cytomegalovirus exposure and HLA in healthy donors. With 60 Vbeta and 13 Jbeta primers, the PCR was carried out. Assay used: immunoSEQ multiplex PCR; TCRdb lists only in-frame clones, some missing. Of some 100,000 clones listed, around 72% were seen once; the top ten hold approximately 14%. Sequencing was carried out using PBMCs. The receptors come from a male donor in good health and CMV-seropositive.

The chain employs TRBV11-3 and TRBJ1-2; D possibly corresponds to TRBD1 (6 bases). The CDR3 has 14 amino acids. Germline CDR1 reads SGHNT; CDR2 reads YENEEA. Deletions cut 5 bases from V and 4 bases from J, with 14 bases between. This chain's CDR3 is CASSPFRGGYGYTF. For the CDR3, the DNA is TGTGCCAGCAGCCCCTTCCGAGGGGGCTATGGCTACACCTTC.

Here the CDR3 DNA reads TGCGCCGGATCCAGGGAATTCGGCACTGAAGCTTTCTTT. As protein: CAGSREFGTEAFF. V usage is TRBV5-1 and J usage is TRBJ1-1; the D gene is possibly TRBD1 (5 bases). The CDR3 is made up of 13 amino acids. V lost 10 bases and J lost 4, with 17 bases in between. Germline V gene data show CDR1 as SGHRS and CDR2 as YFSETQ. Together with reference TRBV5-1 and TRBJ1-1, the CDR3 gives the full variable domain: KAGVTQTPRYLIKTRGQQVTLSCSPISGHRSVSWYQQTPGQGLQFLFEYFSETQRNKGNFPGRFSGRQFSNSRSEMNVSTLELGDSALYLCAGSREFGTEAFFGQGTRLTVV.

The chain combines TRBV7-9 with TRBJ1-1; a possible D gene is TRBD1 (6 bases). V lost 4 bases to trimming and J lost 6 bases, with 12 bases between them. CDR3 size: 13 residues. Per germline, CDR1 SEHNR and CDR2 FQNEAQ (reference sequence). The CDR3, as DNA: TGTGCCAGCAGCTCACAGGGTAACCCTGAAGCTTTCTTT. Encoded protein: CASSSQGNPEAFF.

The chain recombines TRBV2 with TRBJ1-1; D remains unclear. The CDR3 length is 13 residues. With 1 base removed from V and 11 bases from J, the gap between germline ends came to 14 bases. Germline CDR1 and CDR2: SNHLY and FYNNEI. CDR3 in amino acids: CASSEGVVGPAFF. For the CDR3, the DNA is TGTGCCAGCAGTGAAGGGGTGGTTGGGCCGGCTTTCTTT.

The genes are TRBV7-2 and TRBJ2-3, with TRBD2 as a possible D gene (7 bases). This CDR3 comprises 13 residues. Germline lookup yields CDR1 SGHTA and CDR2 FQGNSA. V lost 8 bases and J 2 bases, leaving 11 bases between the germline ends. In DNA form, the CDR3 reads TGTGCCAGCGAGGGGGGGAACACAGATACGCAGTATTTT. It encodes CASEGGNTDTQYF.

CDR3 region: CASSQDAQGAGTDTQYF. The CDR3 DNA reads as TGCGCCAGCAGCCAAGACGCCCAGGGGGCGGGCACAGATACGCAGTATTTT. The V call is TRBV4-3, the J call TRBJ2-3; 8 nucleotides match TRBD1. Trimming cost V 0 bases and J 1 base; bases outside gene matches: 6. Per germline, CDR1 LGHNA and CDR2 YSLEER. The CDR3 is 17 amino acids.

This clone was recorded only once. This rearrangement joins TRBV6-5 to TRBJ1-3; D is ambiguous. Germline V gene data show CDR1 as MNHEY and CDR2 as SVGAGI. The CDR3 has 16 amino acids. V lost 1 base and J 3 bases, leaving 13 bases between the germline ends. The CDR3, as DNA: TGTGCCAGCAGTTACTTCTCCCCCGGGAATGGAAACACCATATATTTT. Protein sequence: CASSYFSPGNGNTIYF.

The chain links TRBV7-9 to TRBJ1-4, with D unresolved. Trimming left V 1 base short and J 10 bases short, with 4 bases between. Germline V gene lookup returns CDR1 SEHNR and CDR2 FQNEAQ (reference sequence). This CDR3 has 11 amino acids. CDR3 DNA: TGTGCCAGCAGCTTAGAGCGAAAACTGTTTTTT. Translation gives CASSLERKLFF. The whole variable domain, filled in from reference TRBV7-9 and TRBJ1-4, reads DTGVSQNPRHKITKRGQNVTFRCDPISEHNRLYWYRQTLGQGPEFLTYFQNEAQLEKSRLLSDRFSAERPKGSFSTLEIQRTEQGDSAMYLCASSLERKLFFGSGTQLSVL.

The V and J genes are TRBV25-1 and TRBJ2-3, with D possibly matching TRBD1 (6 bases). In germline, CDR1 is MGHDK, CDR2 SYGVNS. Trimming cost V 4 bases and J 0 bases, with 8 bases left between them. The CDR3 spans 14 residues. For the CDR3, the DNA is TGTGCCAGCAGTGCCAGGGGAAGCACAGATACGCAGTATTTT. Its translation: CASSARGSTDTQYF.

This chain links TRBV30 with TRBJ1-2; 8 bases are a match to TRBD1. The CDR3 is 13 residues long. Unmatched junction bases numbered 6, after V lost 2 bases and J lost 7 bases. Germline lookup yields CDR1 GTSNPN and CDR2 SVGIG (reference sequence). CDR3 coding DNA: TGTGCCTGGAGTCTCCAGGGGGCGGTTGGCTACACCTTC. Translating it yields CAWSLQGAVGYTF.

V gene TRBV4-1 combines with J gene TRBJ2-7; no clear D gene. Trimming shortened V by 1 base and J by 5 bases, and 15 bases separated the two germline ends. Looked up from germline, CDR1 is MGHRA and CDR2 is YSYEKL. CDR3 length: 15 residues. The CDR3 sequence: CASSQGYVNDNEQYF. Written as DNA, the CDR3 is TGCGCCAGCAGCCAAGGGTATGTCAATGACAACGAGCAGTACTTC.

The rearrangement links TRBV11-2 to TRBJ2-7, with D possibly TRBD2 on 5 matching bases. The CDR3 is 12 residues long. Trimming took 1 base from V and 7 from J, leaving 8 bases between them. The germline V gene encodes CDR1 SGHAT and CDR2 FQNNGV. This CDR3 is CASSLAGSEQYF. The CDR3 DNA is TGTGCCAGCAGCTTAGCGGGGTCGGAGCAGTACTTC.

V gene TRBV5-4 combines with J gene TRBJ1-2; D is uncertain. Germline V gives CDR1 SGHNT, CDR2 YYREEE (reference sequence). This CDR3 contains 13 residues. Trimming cost V 0 bases and J 8 bases, with 11 bases left between them. Written as DNA, the CDR3 is TGTGCCAGCAGCTTGGCCGGGTCCGGGGGCTACACCTTC. It is translated as CASSLAGSGGYTF.

V usage is TRBV19 and J usage is TRBJ2-1; 7 bases are shared with TRBD1. This CDR3 has 15 amino acids. Germline V gives CDR1 LNHDA, CDR2 SQIVND (reference sequence). J lost 7 bases, V lost 3 bases, and 9 bases had no gene match. CDR3 region: CASSIRRDRINEQFF. CDR3 bases: TGTGCCAGTAGTATTCGTCGGGACAGAATTAATGAGCAGTTCTTC. The complete variable domain, with remaining parts taken from reference TRBV19 and TRBJ2-1, reads DGGITQSPKYLFRKEGQNVTLSCEQNLNHDAMYWYRQDPGQGLRLIYYSQIVNDFQKGDIAEGYSVSREKKESFPLTVTSAQKNPTAFYLCASSIRRDRINEQFFGPGTRLTVL.

The chain is built from TRBV11-2 and TRBJ2-5; TRBD2 agrees at 9 bases. Germline CDR1 SGHAT, CDR2 FQNNGV. CDR3 length: 14 residues. The V segment lost 2 bases and the J segment 7 bases; nucleotides outside the gene matches: 5. The CDR3 sequence is CASSLPGRGGTQYF. CDR3 coding DNA: TGTGCCAGCAGCTTACCGGGGCGGGGGGGGACCCAGTACTTC.

V and J are TRBV6-1 and TRBJ1-1; 8 positions agree with TRBD1. J was trimmed by 1 base and V by 3 bases; bases with no gene match: 4. The germline CDR1 and CDR2 sequences are MNHNS and SASEGT. This CDR3 has 15 amino acids. This CDR3 reads CASSEEGTGNTEAFF. The CDR3 DNA reads TGTGCCAGCAGTGAGGAGGGGACAGGGAACACTGAAGCTTTCTTT.

This sequence joins TRBV5-1 and TRBJ1-5, with 9 nucleotides matching TRBD1. Germline CDR1 and CDR2: SGHRS and YFSETQ. The CDR3 is 14 amino acids. V dropped 5 bases and J dropped 6; count of bases not matched to a gene: 6. For the CDR3, the DNA is TGCGCCAGCAGTCCCGGGACAGGGAGTCAGCCCCAGCATTTT. This sequence encodes CASSPGTGSQPQHF.

The chain uses TRBV5-1 and TRBJ2-5; the match to TRBD1 covers 7 bases. Per the germline V gene, CDR1 is SGHRS and CDR2 is YFSETQ. The V gene end was trimmed by 4 bases and the J gene end by 1 base; junction bases not matched to a gene: 4. The length of the CDR3 is 14 residues. CDR3 amino acids: CASSPGTVQETQYF. CDR3 bases: TGCGCCAGCAGCCCAGGGACAGTCCAAGAGACCCAGTACTTC.

J is TRBJ1-4 and V is TRBV29-1; D is possibly TRBD1 (6 bases). CDR1 and CDR2 from the germline V gene are SQVTM and ANQGSEA. The V end was cut by 7 bases, the J end by 8 bases, with 14 bases between. The CDR3 totals 12 residues. CDR3 in amino acids: CSGSRGGEKLFF. The CDR3 DNA follows: TGCAGCGGTTCCAGGGGCGGAGAAAAACTGTTTTTT.

The chain recombines TRBV2 with TRBJ1-2; no reliable D call. V lost 6 bases and J lost 4, with 15 bases in between. Germline V gene lookup returns CDR1 SNHLY and CDR2 FYNNEI. The CDR3 spans 14 residues. Here the CDR3 DNA reads TGTGCCAGCAGGAAGGACGGAGGTAGCTATGGCTACACCTTC. It encodes CASRKDGGSYGYTF.

This sequence joins TRBV18 and TRBJ1-5; TRBD1 aligns across 8 bases. V lost 2 bases and J lost 5; bases outside the gene matches: 5. Germline V gives CDR1 KGHSH, CDR2 LQKENI. The CDR3 length is 15 residues. The chain's CDR3 is CASSPKDRVDQPQHF. For the CDR3, the DNA is TGTGCCAGCTCACCAAAGGACAGGGTCGATCAGCCCCAGCATTTT.

The rearrangement joins TRBV11-3 to TRBJ2-1; 13 bases align to TRBD2. The length of the CDR3 is 16 residues. The V and J ends lost 5 bases and 5 bases, in that order; junction bases with no gene match: 6. The V gene's germline CDR1 is SGHNT and CDR2 YENEEA. This CDR3 reads CASSQGTSGDDNEQFF. DNA of the CDR3: TGTGCCAGCAGCCAGGGGACTAGCGGGGATGACAATGAGCAGTTCTTC.

The V gene is TRBV5-1, the J gene TRBJ2-3; 7 bases match TRBD1. The CDR3 runs 15 residues. Germline V gene lookup returns CDR1 SGHRS and CDR2 YFSETQ. The ends lost 0 bases at V and 2 bases at J; junction bases unmatched: 3. This CDR3 is CASSLEDRYTDTQYF. CDR3 DNA sequence: TGCGCCAGCAGCTTGGAGGACAGGTACACAGATACGCAGTATTTT.

CDR3: CASSLSSSGGVETQYF. CDR3 coding DNA: TGTGCCAGCAGCTTAAGTTCTAGCGGGGGGGTAGAGACCCAGTACTTC. The chain couples TRBV7-3 to TRBJ2-5; 12 bases line up with TRBD2. Germline CDR1 is SGHTA and CDR2 is FQGTGA. The CDR3 contains 16 residues. V gave up 1 base and J gave up 4 bases; unmatched junction bases: 4. Together with reference TRBV7-3 and TRBJ2-5, the CDR3 gives the full variable domain: GAGVSQTPSNKVTEKGKYVELRCDPISGHTALYWYRQSLGQGPEFLIYFQGTGAADDSGLPNDRFFAVRPEGSVSTLKIQRTERGDSAVYLCASSLSSSGGVETQYFGPGTRLLVL.

V is TRBV7-9 and J is TRBJ2-5, with 7 bases lining up with TRBD2. This CDR3 is built from 13 residues. With 5 bases clipped from V and 5 bases from J, the junction kept 5 bases outside the gene matches. Germline V CDR1 and CDR2: SEHNR, FQNEAQ (reference sequence). The CDR3 bases are TGTGCCAGCAGCGGGGGGGAGGTGGAGACCCAGTACTTC. It encodes CASSGGEVETQYF.

This clone was picked up one time. The J gene is TRBJ2-7, the V gene TRBV7-9; D is undetermined. CDR3 size: 11 residues. Germline lookup yields CDR1 SEHNR and CDR2 FQNEAQ (reference sequence). The V gene lost 5 bases and the J gene lost 6 bases, with 8 bases spanning the gap. CDR3 DNA sequence: TGTGCCAGCAGCCCCCGAGGCGAGCAGTACTTC. Its protein is CASSPRGEQYF.

The CDR3 loop is CASRRAEGRKFF. In DNA form, the CDR3 reads TGTGCCAGCAGAAGGGCCGAGGGGAGGAAGTTCTTC. J is TRBJ2-1 and V is TRBV7-2; D might be TRBD2 (6 bases). Germline CDR1 and CDR2: SGHTA and FQGNSA. Trimming pared 6 bases from V and 14 bases from J, leaving 17 bases between. The CDR3 has 12 amino acids.

This chain links TRBV30 with TRBJ2-5; 14 bases map to TRBD2. The CDR3 covers 17 residues. V lost 2 bases and J lost 5; bases outside the gene matches: 10. Germline loops: CDR1 GTSNPN, CDR2 SVGIG (reference sequence). CDR3 nucleotide sequence: TGTGCCTGGAGTCCTTCTCGGACTAGCGGGGGGCCCGAGACCCAGTACTTC. This translates into CAWSPSRTSGGPETQYF.

J is TRBJ2-7 and V is TRBV4-2; possible D gene TRBD2, 6 bases. Germline lookup yields CDR1 LGHNA and CDR2 YNFKEQ. The CDR3 totals 15 residues. V lost 8 bases and J lost 5, with 22 bases in between. CDR3 sequence: CASGGGRRGYNEQYF. DNA of the CDR3: TGTGCCAGCGGTGGGGGGAGGAGGGGATATAACGAGCAGTACTTC.

V is TRBV30 and J is TRBJ1-4; 7 bases fit TRBD1. Germline CDR1 and CDR2: GTSNPN and SVGIG (reference sequence). The CDR3 spans 14 residues. The V gene end was trimmed by 2 bases and the J gene end by 4 bases; junction bases not matched to a gene: 4. As DNA, the CDR3 is TGTGCCTGGAGTCAGGGGGACAATAATGAAAAACTGTTTTTT. It codes for CAWSQGDNNEKLFF.

This rearrangement joins TRBV6-4 to TRBJ2-1, with D possibly matching TRBD2 (5 bases). The CDR3 spans 13 residues. Per the germline V gene, CDR1 is MRHNA and CDR2 is SNTAGT. V was cut by 3 bases and J by 10 bases, with 13 bases left in between. CDR3 DNA sequence: TGTGCCAGCAGTGAGAGGGAACAGTTGGAGCAGTTCTTC. It specifies CASSEREQLEQFF.